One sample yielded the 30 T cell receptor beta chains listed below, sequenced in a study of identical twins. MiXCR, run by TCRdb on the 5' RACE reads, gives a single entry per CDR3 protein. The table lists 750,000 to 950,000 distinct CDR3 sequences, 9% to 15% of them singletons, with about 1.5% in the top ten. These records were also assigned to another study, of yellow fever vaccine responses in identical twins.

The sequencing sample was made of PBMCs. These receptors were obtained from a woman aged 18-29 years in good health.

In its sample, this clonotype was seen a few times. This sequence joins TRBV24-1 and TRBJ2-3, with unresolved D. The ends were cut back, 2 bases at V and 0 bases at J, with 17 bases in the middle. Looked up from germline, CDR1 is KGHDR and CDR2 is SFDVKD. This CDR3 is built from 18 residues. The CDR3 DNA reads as TGTGCCACCAGTGATTCCTCACCCCGGAAAACTAGCACAGATACGCAGTATTTT. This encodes CATSDSSPRKTSTDTQYF.

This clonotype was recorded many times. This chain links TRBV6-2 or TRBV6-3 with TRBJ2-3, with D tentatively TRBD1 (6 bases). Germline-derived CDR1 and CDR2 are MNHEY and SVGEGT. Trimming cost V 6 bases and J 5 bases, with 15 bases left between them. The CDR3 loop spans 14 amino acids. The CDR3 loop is CASRPGADRDTQYF. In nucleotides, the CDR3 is TGTGCCAGCAGACCAGGGGCTGATCGAGATACGCAGTATTTT.

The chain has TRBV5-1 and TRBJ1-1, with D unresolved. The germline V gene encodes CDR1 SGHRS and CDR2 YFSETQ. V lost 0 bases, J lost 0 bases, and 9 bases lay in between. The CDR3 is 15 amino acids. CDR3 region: CASSLGGLMNTEAFF. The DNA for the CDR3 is TGCGCCAGCAGCTTGGGGGGATTAATGAACACTGAAGCTTTCTTT.

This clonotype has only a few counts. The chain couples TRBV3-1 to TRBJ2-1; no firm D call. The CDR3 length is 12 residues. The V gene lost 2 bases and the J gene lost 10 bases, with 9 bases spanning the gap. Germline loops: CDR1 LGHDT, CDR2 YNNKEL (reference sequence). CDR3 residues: CASSQSGHEQFF. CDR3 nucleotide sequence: TGTGCCAGCAGCCAATCCGGTCACGAGCAGTTCTTC.

CDR3 region: CASSPLTGAGYEQYV. CDR3 nucleotides: TGTGCCAGCAGCCCTCTCACAGGGGCGGGATACGAGCAGTACGTC. This chain uses TRBV7-8 with TRBJ2-7; tentatively, D is TRBD1 (7 bases). The V gene's germline CDR1 is SGHVS and CDR2 FQNEAQ. Trimming stripped 5 bases from V and 4 bases from J, with 18 bases between. The CDR3 loop spans 15 amino acids.

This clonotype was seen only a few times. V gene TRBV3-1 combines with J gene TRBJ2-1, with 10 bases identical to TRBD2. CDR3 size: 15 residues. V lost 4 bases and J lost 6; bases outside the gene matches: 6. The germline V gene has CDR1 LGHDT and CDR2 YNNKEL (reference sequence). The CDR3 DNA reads TGTGCCAGCAGCCCCAGCGGGAGGGGCTCCAATGAGCAGTTCTTC. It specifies CASSPSGRGSNEQFF.

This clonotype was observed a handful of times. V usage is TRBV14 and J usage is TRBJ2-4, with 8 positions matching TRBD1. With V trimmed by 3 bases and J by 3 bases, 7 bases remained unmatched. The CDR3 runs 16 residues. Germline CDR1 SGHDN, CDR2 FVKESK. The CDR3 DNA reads TGTGCCAGCAGCCACTCGACAGGGGAAGTCAAAAACATTCAGTACTTC. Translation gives CASSHSTGEVKNIQYF.

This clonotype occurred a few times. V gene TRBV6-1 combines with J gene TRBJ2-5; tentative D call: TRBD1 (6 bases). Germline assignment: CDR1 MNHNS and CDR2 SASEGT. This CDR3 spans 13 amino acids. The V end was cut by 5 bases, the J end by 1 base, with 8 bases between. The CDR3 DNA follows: TGTGCCAGCAGTAAGGGGGTCCAAGAGACCCAGTACTTC. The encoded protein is CASSKGVQETQYF.

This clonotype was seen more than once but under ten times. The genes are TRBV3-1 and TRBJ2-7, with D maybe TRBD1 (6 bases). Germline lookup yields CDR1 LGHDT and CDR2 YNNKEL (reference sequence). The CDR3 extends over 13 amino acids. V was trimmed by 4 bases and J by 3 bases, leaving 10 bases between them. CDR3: CASSRLQGYEQYF. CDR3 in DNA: TGTGCCAGCAGCCGCTTACAGGGCTACGAGCAGTACTTC.

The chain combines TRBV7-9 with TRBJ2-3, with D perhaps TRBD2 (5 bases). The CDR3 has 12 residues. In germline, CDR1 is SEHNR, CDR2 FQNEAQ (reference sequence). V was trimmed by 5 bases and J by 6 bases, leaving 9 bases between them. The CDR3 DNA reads TGTGCCAGCAGCAAGGACTCGGATACGCAGTATTTT. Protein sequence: CASSKDSDTQYF.

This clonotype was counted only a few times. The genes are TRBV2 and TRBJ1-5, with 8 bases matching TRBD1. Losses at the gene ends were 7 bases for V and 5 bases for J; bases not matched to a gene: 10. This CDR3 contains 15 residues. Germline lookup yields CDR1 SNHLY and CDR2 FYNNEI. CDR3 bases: TGTGCCAGCATGACCGGTTCAGGGGGCTATCAGCCCCAGCATTTT. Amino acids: CASMTGSGGYQPQHF.

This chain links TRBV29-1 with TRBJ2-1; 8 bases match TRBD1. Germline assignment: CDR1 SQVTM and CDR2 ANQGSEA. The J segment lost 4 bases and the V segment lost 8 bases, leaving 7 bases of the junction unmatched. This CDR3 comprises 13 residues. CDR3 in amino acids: CSTLTGAYNEQFF. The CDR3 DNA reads TGCAGCACCTTGACAGGGGCTTACAATGAGCAGTTCTTC.

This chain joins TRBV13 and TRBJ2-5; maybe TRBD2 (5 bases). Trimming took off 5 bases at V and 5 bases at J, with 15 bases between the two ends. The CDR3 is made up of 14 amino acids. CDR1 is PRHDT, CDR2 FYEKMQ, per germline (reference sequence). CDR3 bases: TGTGCCAGCAGCCCCCTTATGGGAGCCGAGACCCAGTACTTC. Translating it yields CASSPLMGAETQYF.

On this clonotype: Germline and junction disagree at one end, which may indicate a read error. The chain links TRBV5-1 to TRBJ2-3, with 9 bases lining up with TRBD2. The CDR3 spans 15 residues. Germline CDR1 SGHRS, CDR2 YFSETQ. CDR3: CASSFGLATTDRQYF. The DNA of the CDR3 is TGCGCCAGCAGCTTCGGACTAGCGACCACAGATAGGCAGTATTTT.

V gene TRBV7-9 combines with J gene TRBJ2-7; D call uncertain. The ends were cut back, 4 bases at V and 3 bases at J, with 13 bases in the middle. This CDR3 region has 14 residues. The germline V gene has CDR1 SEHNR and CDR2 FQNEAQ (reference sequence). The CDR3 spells CASSSSDRLYEQYF. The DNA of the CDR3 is TGTGCCAGCAGCTCTTCTGACCGACTCTACGAGCAGTACTTC.

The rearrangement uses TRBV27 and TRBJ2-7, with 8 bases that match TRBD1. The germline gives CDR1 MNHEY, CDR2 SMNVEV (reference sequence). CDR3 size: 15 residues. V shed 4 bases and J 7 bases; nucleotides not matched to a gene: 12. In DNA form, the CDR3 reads TGTGCCAGCAGTTCCGGACAGGGACGACGGCAGGAGCAGTACTTC. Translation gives CASSSGQGRRQEQYF.

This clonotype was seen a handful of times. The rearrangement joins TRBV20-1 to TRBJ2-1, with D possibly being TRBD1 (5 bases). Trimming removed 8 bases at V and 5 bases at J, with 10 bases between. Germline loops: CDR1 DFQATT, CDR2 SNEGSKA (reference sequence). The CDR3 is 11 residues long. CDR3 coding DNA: TGCAGTTGGACAAGTAACAATGAGCAGTTCTTC. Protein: CSWTSNNEQFF.

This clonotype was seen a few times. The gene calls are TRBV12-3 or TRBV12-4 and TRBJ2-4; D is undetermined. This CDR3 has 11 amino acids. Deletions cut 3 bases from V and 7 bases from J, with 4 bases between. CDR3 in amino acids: CASSLTNIQYF. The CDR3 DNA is TGTGCCAGCAGTTTGACGAACATTCAGTACTTC.

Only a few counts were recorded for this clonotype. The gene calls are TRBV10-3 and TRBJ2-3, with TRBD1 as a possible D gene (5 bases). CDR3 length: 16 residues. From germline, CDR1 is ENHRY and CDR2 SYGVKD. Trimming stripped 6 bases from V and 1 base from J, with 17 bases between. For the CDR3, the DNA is TGTGCCATCAGGCCCCGGACAACCTATGGCACAGATACGCAGTATTTT. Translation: CAIRPRTTYGTDTQYF.

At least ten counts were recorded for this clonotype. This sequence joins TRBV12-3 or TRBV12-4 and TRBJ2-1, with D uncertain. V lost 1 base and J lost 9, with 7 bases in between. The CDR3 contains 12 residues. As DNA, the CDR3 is TGTGCCAGCAGTTTAGTTCAACCTGAGCAGTTCTTC. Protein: CASSLVQPEQFF.

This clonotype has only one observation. CDR3 loop: CASRPRDRPSNEQFF. The CDR3 DNA reads as TGTGCCAGCAGACCCCGGGACAGGCCTTCCAACGAGCAGTTCTTC. The chain combines TRBV28 with TRBJ2-7, with 8 bases lining up with TRBD1. Near its end, the DNA agrees better with TRBJ2-1, so the J call may be wrong. Germline CDR1 is MDHEN and CDR2 is SYDVKM. This CDR3 contains 15 residues.

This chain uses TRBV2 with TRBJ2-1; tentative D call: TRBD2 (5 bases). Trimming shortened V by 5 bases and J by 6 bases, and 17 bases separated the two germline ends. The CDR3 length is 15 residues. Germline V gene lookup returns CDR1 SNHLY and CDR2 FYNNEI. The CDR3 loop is CASSSPGYTFNEQFF. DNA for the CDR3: TGTGCCAGCAGTTCACCGGGATACACCTTCAATGAGCAGTTCTTC.

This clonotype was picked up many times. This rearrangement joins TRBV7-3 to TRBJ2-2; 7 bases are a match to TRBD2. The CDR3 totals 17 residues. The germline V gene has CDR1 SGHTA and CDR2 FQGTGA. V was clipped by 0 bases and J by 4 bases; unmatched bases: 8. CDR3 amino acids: CASSLTRGAGRTGELFF. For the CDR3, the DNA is TGTGCCAGCAGCTTAACTCGCGGAGCGGGACGCACCGGGGAGCTGTTTTTT.

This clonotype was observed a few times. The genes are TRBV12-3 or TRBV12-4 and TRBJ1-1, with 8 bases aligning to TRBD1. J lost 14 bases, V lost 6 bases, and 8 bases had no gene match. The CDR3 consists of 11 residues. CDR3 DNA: TGTGCCAGCAGCAACGGACAGGGTGGCTTCTTT. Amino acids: CASSNGQGGFF.

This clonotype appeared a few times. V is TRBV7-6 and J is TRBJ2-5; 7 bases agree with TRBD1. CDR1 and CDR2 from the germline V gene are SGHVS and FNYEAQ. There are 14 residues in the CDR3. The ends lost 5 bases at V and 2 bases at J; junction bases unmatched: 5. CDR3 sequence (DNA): TGTGCCAGCAGCATCCGGGACAGACAAGAGACCCAGTACTTC. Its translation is CASSIRDRQETQYF.

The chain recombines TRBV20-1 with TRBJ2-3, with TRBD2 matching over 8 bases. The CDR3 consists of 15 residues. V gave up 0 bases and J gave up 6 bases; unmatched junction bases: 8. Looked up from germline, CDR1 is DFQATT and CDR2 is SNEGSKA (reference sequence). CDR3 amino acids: CSAREGAGGFDTQYF. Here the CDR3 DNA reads TGCAGTGCTAGAGAGGGCGCGGGAGGTTTCGATACGCAGTATTTT.

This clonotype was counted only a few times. Written as DNA, the CDR3 is TGTGCCATCATACAGGGTATGGGCTCCGAGCAGTACGTC. This encodes CAIIQGMGSEQYV. V is TRBV10-3 and J is TRBJ2-7; tentative D call: TRBD1 (6 bases). The CDR3 extends over 13 amino acids. Germline-derived CDR1 and CDR2 are ENHRY and SYGVKD. Between the trimmed V and J ends, which lost 7 bases and 6 bases, there was a span of 16 bases.

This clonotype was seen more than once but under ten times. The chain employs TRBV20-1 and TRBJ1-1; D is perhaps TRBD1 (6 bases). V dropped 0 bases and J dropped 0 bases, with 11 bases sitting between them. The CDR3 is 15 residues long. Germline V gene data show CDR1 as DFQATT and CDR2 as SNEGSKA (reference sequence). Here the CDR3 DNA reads TGCAGTGCTAGAGATGGAGGGGGGCTGAACACTGAAGCTTTCTTT. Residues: CSARDGGGLNTEAFF.

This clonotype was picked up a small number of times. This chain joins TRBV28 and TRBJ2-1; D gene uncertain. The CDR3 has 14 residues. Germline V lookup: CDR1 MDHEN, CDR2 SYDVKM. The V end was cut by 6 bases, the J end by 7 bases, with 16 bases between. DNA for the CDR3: TGTGCCAGCAGCGCTACACTTCGTAAGAATGAGCAGTTCTTC. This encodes CASSATLRKNEQFF.

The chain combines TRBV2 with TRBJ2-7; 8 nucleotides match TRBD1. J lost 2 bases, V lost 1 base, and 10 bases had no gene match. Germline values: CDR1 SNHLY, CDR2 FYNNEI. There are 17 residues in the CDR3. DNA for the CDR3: TGTGCCAGCAGTGAAGTAGGTCTCGCGACAGGGGCCTACGAGCAGTACTTC. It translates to CASSEVGLATGAYEQYF.